This T cell receptor (beta chain) was identified during a study of blood T cell repertoires in COVID-19. The ends lost 5 bases at V and 4 bases at J; junction bases unmatched: 7. There are 16 residues in the CDR3. CDR1 and CDR2 (germline): SGHVS, FQNEAQ. Clones were read by immunoSEQ multiplex PCR, and TCRdb kept only the in-frame ones, dropping some. The table has around 170,000 clones, 80% to 85% seen once. The TCR sequence derives from a woman aged 60-75 years with acute or convalescent COVID-19. The sequencing sample was made of peripheral blood. The V call is TRBV7-8, the J call TRBJ2-1; 11 bases are shared with TRBD2. The CDR3 DNA follows: TGTGCCAGCAGCCGAGGAGTAGCGGGGGGGTACAATGAGCAGTTCTTC. Its protein is CASSRGVAGGYNEQFF.